The clone carrying this TCR beta chain was observed a handful of times. This table comes from immunoSEQ multiplex PCR, and its TCRdb copy is limited to in-frame clones, with some not included. The repertoire holds 150,000 to 200,000 clones, with roughly four fifths as singletons. This sample was included in a study of blood T cell repertoires in COVID-19. Study information: Italy, Spain and the United States were the sources of the convalescent and acute COVID-19 samples. Nucleic acid was either cDNA or gDNA, and it came from T cells, B-cell-depleted T cells, or PBMCs.

This clonotype originated in a human donor in a cohort sampled during active COVID-19. Sequencing was performed on peripheral blood.

The CDR3 loop is CASSQATLGRAQGGQFF. The CDR3 DNA follows: TGTGCCAGCAGCCAAGCGACCCTCGGGAGGGCCCAGGGGGGGCAGTTCTTC. The rearrangement joins TRBV14 to TRBJ2-1; D possibly corresponds to TRBD2 (8 bases). Germline V CDR1 and CDR2: SGHDN, FVKESK. Between the trimmed V and J ends, which lost 1 base and 12 bases, there was a span of 25 bases. The CDR3 length is 17 residues.